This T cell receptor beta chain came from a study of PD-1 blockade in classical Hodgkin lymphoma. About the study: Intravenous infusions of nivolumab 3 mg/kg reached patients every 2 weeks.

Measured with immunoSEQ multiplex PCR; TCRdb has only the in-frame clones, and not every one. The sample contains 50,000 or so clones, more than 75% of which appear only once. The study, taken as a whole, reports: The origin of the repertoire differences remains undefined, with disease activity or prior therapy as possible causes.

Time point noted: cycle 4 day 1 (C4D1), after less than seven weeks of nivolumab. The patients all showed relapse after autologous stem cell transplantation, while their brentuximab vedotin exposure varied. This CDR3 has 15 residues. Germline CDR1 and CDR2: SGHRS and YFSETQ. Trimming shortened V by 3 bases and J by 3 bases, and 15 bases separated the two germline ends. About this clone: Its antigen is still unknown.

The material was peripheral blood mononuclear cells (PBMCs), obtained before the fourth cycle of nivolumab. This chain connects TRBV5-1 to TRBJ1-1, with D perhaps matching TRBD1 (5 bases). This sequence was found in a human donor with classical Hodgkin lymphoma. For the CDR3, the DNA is TGCGCCAGCAGCTCCCTGCGGGGGATGTACACTGAAGCTTTCTTT. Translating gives CASSSLRGMYTEAFF. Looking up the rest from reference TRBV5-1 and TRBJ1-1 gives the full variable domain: KAGVTQTPRYLIKTRGQQVTLSCSPISGHRSVSWYQQTPGQGLQFLFEYFSETQRNKGNFPGRFSGRQFSNSRSEMNVSTLELGDSALYLCASSSLRGMYTEAFFGQGTRLTVV.